This T cell receptor (beta chain) comes out of a study of T cell clonotyping in hematopoietic cell transplantation. Study-wide points: Broader posttransplant TCR repertoire diversity was predicted by graft donor and pretransplant recipient Inverse Simpson Index values. Few recipient clonotypes overlapped donors; over 97% were de novo at given depth. Cells were unsorted, so CD4 and CD8 contributions were not separated.

The germline V gene encodes CDR1 SEHNR and CDR2 FQNEAQ (reference sequence). Germline trimming cut 3 bases from V and 2 bases from J; bases unmatched to any gene: 4. This CDR3 contains 15 residues. The count of this clone is one. The antigen is not known. Repertoires were generated with immunoSEQ multiplex PCR, while TCRdb's copy carries only in-frame clones and drops some. The sample holds more than 10,000 clones, 75% to 95% seen once. This TCR derives from a young man in good health. Some clones in this sample may be carry-over from other donors' samples. The gene calls are TRBV7-9 and TRBJ2-3, with 8 bases lining up with TRBD1. The sample taken for sequencing was peripheral blood mononuclear cells. The CDR3, as DNA: TGTGCCAGCAGCTTGGACAGGGCTAACACAGATACGCAGTATTTT. Amino acid sequence: CASSLDRANTDTQYF.